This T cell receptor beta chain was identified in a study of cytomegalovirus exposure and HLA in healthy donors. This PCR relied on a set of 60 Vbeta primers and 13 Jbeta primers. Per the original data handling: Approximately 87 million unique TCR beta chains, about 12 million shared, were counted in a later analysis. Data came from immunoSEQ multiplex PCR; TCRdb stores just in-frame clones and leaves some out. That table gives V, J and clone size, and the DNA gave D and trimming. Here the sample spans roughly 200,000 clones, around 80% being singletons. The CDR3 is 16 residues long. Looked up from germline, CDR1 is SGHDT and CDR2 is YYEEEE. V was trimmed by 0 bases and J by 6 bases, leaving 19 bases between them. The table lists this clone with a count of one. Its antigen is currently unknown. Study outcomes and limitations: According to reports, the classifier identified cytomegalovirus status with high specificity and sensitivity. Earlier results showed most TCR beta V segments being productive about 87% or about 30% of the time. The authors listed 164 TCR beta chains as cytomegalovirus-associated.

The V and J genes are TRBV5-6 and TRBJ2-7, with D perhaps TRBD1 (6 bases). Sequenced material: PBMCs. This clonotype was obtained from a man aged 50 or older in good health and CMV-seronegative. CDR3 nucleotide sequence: TGTGCCAGCAGCTTGGGGACAGTCCCCTCGGGAAGCGAGCAGTACTTC. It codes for CASSLGTVPSGSEQYF.